This is a list of T cell receptor beta chains from one sample in a study of blood T cell repertoires in COVID-19. The table came from immunoSEQ multiplex PCR; TCRdb's copy has only in-frame clones and leaves some out. This table holds 200,000 to 250,000 clones, roughly 85% found once. Input material: peripheral blood. These receptors all stem from a man in his forties or fifties with COVID-19, enrolled during active disease. The CDR3 runs from the conserved cysteine through the conserved F or W. The D gene is left open where the match is weak. Only some rows state a clone size, as once, few, many or a class for expanded clones.

TRBV12-3/TRBV12-4	TRBJ1-1	.	TRBD1	CASSFGRGTEAFF	TGTGCCAGCAGTTTCGGCAGGGGGACTGAAGCTTTCTTT
TRBV12-3/TRBV12-4	TRBJ1-1	few	.	CASRDRTGKEAFF	TGTGCCAGCAGAGACCGCACAGGGAAAGAAGCTTTCTTT
TRBV28	TRBJ1-2	.	.	CASNSGDYGYTF	TGTGCCAGCAACTCGGGGGACTATGGCTACACCTTC
TRBV7-2	TRBJ1-4	.	.	CASSVIMREKLFF	TGTGCCAGCAGCGTAATAATGCGGGAAAAACTGTTTTTT
TRBV5-1	TRBJ2-5	.	.	CASSLEAAARETQYF	TGCGCCAGCAGCTTGGAAGCGGCCGCACGGGAGACCCAGTACTTC
TRBV3-1/TRBV3-2	TRBJ1-3	.	.	CASSRAGGLSGNTIYF	TGTGCCAGCAGCCGAGCTGGAGGGCTATCTGGAAACACCATATATTTT
TRBV23-1	TRBJ1-2	.	.	CASSQATNYGYTF	TGCGCCAGCAGTCAAGCGACTAACTATGGCTACACCTTC
TRBV10-3	TRBJ2-7	once	TRBD1	CAISEDRASSYEQYF	TGTGCCATCAGTGAAGACAGGGCGAGCTCCTACGAGCAGTACTTC
TRBV3-1/TRBV3-2	TRBJ2-2	few	.	CASSQLGANTGELFF	TGTGCCAGCAGCCAATTAGGGGCCAACACCGGGGAGCTGTTTTTT
TRBV30	TRBJ2-1	.	TRBD2	CAWSRYSGGARRPYNEQFF	TGTGCCTGGAGCCGATATAGCGGGGGGGCCCGTCGGCCCTACAATGAGCAGTTCTTC
TRBV4-1	TRBJ2-7	.	.	CASSQMSAAPYEQYF	TGCGCCAGCAGCCAAATGTCGGCGGCCCCCTACGAGCAGTACTTC
TRBV27	TRBJ1-6	.	.	CASSLYASSYNSPLHF	TGTGCCAGCAGTTTATATGCGAGCTCCTATAATTCACCCCTCCACTTT
TRBV12-3/TRBV12-4	TRBJ1-4	once	TRBD1	CASSSRGFEKLFF	TGTGCCAGCAGTTCCAGGGGGTTTGAAAAACTGTTTTTT
TRBV7-6	TRBJ2-7	.	TRBD2	CASSPPGTSGGNEQYF	TGTGCCAGCAGTCCACCCGGGACTAGCGGGGGAAACGAGCAGTACTTC
TRBV18	TRBJ2-2	.	.	CASSPGPGELFF	TGTGCCAGCTCACCGGGGCCCGGGGAGCTGTTTTTT
TRBV7-7	TRBJ2-5	.	.	CASSPDGETQYF	TGTGCTAGCAGCCCCGACGGGGAGACCCAGTACTTC
TRBV7-9	TRBJ2-2	.	.	CASSSQGIGELFF	TGTGCCAGCAGCTCTCAGGGAATCGGGGAGCTGTTTTTT
TRBV5-6	TRBJ2-7	.	TRBD1	CASSPPPGTGVEQYF	TGTGCCAGCAGTCCCCCTCCCGGGACAGGAGTGGAGCAGTACTTC
TRBV18	TRBJ2-7	.	TRBD1	CASSEGQGLNEQYF	TGTGCCAGCTCAGAGGGACAGGGGTTAAACGAGCAGTACTTC
TRBV6-5	TRBJ2-7	once	.	CASSYPGVGRLSYF	TGTGCCAGCAGTTACCCCGGGGTGGGCAGGTTGAGTTACTTC
TRBV6-5	TRBJ1-6	.	.	CASNTPGTPTLTLHF	TGTGCCAGCAATACCCCGGGGACACCAACTTTGACCCTCCACTTT
TRBV19	TRBJ2-3	.	.	CASSSGTDTQYF	TGTGCCAGTAGTTCGGGCACAGATACGCAGTATTTT
TRBV7-9	TRBJ1-4	.	.	CASSIGSQRGNEKLFF	TGTGCCAGCAGCATCGGCTCCCAGCGGGGTAATGAAAAACTGTTTTTT
TRBV28	TRBJ1-2	.	TRBD1	CASSEGTGVFRYTF	TGTGCCAGCAGTGAGGGGACAGGGGTATTCCGCTACACCTTC
TRBV15	TRBJ2-2	.	TRBD1	CATSRGRLGGMNTGELFF	TGTGCCACCAGCAGAGGAAGATTAGGGGGCATGAACACCGGGGAGCTGTTTTTT
TRBV10-1	TRBJ2-5	once	TRBD1	CASSEGFRGLLGETQYF	TGCGCCAGCAGTGAAGGGTTCAGGGGGCTTTTAGGAGAGACCCAGTACTTC
TRBV2	TRBJ2-5	.	TRBD2	CASILGRRVETQYF	TGTGCCAGCATTCTCGGGAGGCGAGTAGAGACCCAGTACTTC
TRBV11-3	TRBJ2-7	.	TRBD2	CASSPGTSGYEQYF	TGTGCCAGCAGCCCCGGGACTAGCGGATACGAGCAGTACTTC
TRBV4-2	TRBJ2-3	.	TRBD2	CASSQAGLAIANTQYF	TGTGCCAGCAGCCAAGCGGGACTAGCAATTGCAAATACGCAGTATTTT
TRBV6-6	TRBJ1-2	.	.	CASSHRPTQLHRTLGYTF	TGTGCCAGCAGTCATAGACCTACCCAGCTTCACAGGACATTGGGCTACACCTTC
TRBV2	TRBJ1-1	.	.	CASSVRETEAFF	TGTGCCAGCAGTGTCCGGGAGACTGAAGCTTTCTTT
TRBV7-3	TRBJ2-1	.	TRBD2	CASSSAGGGEQFF	TGTGCCAGCAGCTCAGCGGGGGGAGGTGAGCAGTTCTTC
TRBV28	TRBJ1-1	.	.	CASSQGMNTEAFF	TGTGCCAGCAGCCAGGGAATGAACACTGAAGCTTTCTTT
TRBV18	TRBJ1-1	.	.	CASSPNRDVTEAFF	TGTGCCAGCTCACCGAACAGGGACGTCACTGAAGCTTTCTTT
TRBV28	TRBJ1-6	.	.	CASSLGDRIGSPLHF	TGTGCCAGCAGTTTAGGAGACAGGATCGGTTCACCCCTCCACTTT
TRBV5-4	TRBJ1-2	.	.	CASSGRTVPDGYTF	TGTGCCAGCAGTGGAAGGACAGTACCTGATGGCTACACCTTC
TRBV6-5	TRBJ1-1	few	TRBD1	CASRSRQGAGTEAFF	TGTGCCAGCAGGAGTAGGCAGGGGGCCGGCACTGAAGCTTTCTTT
TRBV27	TRBJ2-2	.	.	CASSSVAGELFF	TGTGCCAGCAGTTCGGTGGCCGGGGAGCTGTTTTTT
TRBV6-5	TRBJ2-4	.	TRBD2	CASSYYGLAGDIQYF	TGTGCCAGCAGTTATTACGGACTAGCCGGGGACATTCAGTACTTC
TRBV7-3	TRBJ2-5	.	.	CASSQLAQETQYF	TGTGCCAGCAGCCAACTAGCACAAGAGACCCAGTACTTC
TRBV7-8	TRBJ2-5	.	TRBD2	CASSLNSLAGAETQYF	TGTGCCAGCAGCTTAAATTCTCTAGCGGGGGCGGAGACCCAGTACTTC
TRBV7-2	TRBJ1-1	.	.	CASSDPRAGRTEAFF	TGTGCCAGCAGCGACCCTAGGGCAGGGCGTACTGAAGCTTTCTTT
TRBV6-5	TRBJ1-1	.	TRBD1	CAGGTGTLEAFF	TGTGCCGGAGGGACAGGCACACTTGAAGCTTTCTTT
TRBV7-8	TRBJ2-3	.	.	CASSYRDGVSDTQYF	TGTGCCAGCAGCTACAGAGACGGGGTCTCAGATACGCAGTATTTT
TRBV4-1	TRBJ1-1	once	.	CASSQEKGVGVKAFF	TGCGCCAGCAGCCAAGAGAAAGGGGTTGGGGTAAAAGCTTTCTTT
TRBV7-2	TRBJ2-7	.	TRBD2	CASSLVVLAGTEQYF	TGTGCCAGCAGCTTAGTCGTACTAGCGGGTACCGAGCAGTACTTC
TRBV4-1	TRBJ1-3	.	TRBD1	CASSQGLDRVFNTIYF	TGCGCCAGCAGCCAAGGCTTGGACAGGGTATTTAACACCATATATTTT
TRBV19	TRBJ2-7	.	.	CASSTPTPGVQYF	TGTGCCAGTAGTACCCCGACCCCGGGTGTGCAGTACTTC
TRBV18	TRBJ2-7	few	.	CASSPGGRGSYEQYF	TGTGCCAGCTCACCAGGCGGGCGCGGCTCCTACGAGCAGTACTTC
TRBV19	TRBJ2-7	.	.	CASSLDSDYEQYF	TGTGCCAGTAGTCTGGACAGCGACTACGAGCAGTACTTC
TRBV11-2	TRBJ2-7	.	.	CASTSWTDFLGQYF	TGTGCCAGCACCTCCTGGACAGACTTTCTAGGGCAGTACTTC
TRBV13	TRBJ2-1	.	TRBD1	CASSLENTGARDEQFF	TGTGCCAGCAGCTTAGAGAATACAGGGGCAAGGGATGAGCAGTTCTTC
TRBV19	TRBJ1-5	few	.	CASSMGRSRPQHF	TGTGCCAGTAGTATGGGCAGGTCAAGGCCCCAGCATTTT
TRBV27	TRBJ1-1	.	.	CASSPQGGTEAFF	TGTGCCAGCAGTCCACAGGGTGGCACTGAAGCTTTCTTT
TRBV2	TRBJ1-1	.	TRBD1	CASTGQRNTEAFF	TGTGCCAGCACGGGACAGAGAAACACTGAAGCTTTCTTT